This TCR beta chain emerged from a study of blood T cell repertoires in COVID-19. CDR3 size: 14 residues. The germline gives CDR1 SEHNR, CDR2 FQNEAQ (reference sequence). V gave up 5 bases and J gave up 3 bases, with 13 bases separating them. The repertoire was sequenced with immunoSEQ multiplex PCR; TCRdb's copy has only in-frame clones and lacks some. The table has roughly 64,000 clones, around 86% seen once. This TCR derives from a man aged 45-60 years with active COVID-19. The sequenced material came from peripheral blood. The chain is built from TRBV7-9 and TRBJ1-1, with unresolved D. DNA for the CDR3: TGTGCCAGCAGCCCAAACGACATCTACACTGAAGCTTTCTTT. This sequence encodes CASSPNDIYTEAFF.